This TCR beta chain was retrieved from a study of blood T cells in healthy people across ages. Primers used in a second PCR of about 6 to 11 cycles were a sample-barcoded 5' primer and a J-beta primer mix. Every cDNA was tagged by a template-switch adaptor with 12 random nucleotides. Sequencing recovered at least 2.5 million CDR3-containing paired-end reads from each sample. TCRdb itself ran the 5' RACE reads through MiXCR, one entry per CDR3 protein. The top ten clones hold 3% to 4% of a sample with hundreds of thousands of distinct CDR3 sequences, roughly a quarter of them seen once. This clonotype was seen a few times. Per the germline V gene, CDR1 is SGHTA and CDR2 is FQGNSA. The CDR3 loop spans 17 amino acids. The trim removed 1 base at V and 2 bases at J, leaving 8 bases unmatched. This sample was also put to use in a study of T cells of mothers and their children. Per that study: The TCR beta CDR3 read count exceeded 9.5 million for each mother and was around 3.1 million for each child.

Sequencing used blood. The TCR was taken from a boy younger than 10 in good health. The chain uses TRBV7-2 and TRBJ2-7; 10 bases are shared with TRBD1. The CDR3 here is CASSLGLRQGATYEQYF. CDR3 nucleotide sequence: TGTGCCAGCAGCTTAGGCCTTAGACAGGGGGCCACCTACGAGCAGTACTTC.